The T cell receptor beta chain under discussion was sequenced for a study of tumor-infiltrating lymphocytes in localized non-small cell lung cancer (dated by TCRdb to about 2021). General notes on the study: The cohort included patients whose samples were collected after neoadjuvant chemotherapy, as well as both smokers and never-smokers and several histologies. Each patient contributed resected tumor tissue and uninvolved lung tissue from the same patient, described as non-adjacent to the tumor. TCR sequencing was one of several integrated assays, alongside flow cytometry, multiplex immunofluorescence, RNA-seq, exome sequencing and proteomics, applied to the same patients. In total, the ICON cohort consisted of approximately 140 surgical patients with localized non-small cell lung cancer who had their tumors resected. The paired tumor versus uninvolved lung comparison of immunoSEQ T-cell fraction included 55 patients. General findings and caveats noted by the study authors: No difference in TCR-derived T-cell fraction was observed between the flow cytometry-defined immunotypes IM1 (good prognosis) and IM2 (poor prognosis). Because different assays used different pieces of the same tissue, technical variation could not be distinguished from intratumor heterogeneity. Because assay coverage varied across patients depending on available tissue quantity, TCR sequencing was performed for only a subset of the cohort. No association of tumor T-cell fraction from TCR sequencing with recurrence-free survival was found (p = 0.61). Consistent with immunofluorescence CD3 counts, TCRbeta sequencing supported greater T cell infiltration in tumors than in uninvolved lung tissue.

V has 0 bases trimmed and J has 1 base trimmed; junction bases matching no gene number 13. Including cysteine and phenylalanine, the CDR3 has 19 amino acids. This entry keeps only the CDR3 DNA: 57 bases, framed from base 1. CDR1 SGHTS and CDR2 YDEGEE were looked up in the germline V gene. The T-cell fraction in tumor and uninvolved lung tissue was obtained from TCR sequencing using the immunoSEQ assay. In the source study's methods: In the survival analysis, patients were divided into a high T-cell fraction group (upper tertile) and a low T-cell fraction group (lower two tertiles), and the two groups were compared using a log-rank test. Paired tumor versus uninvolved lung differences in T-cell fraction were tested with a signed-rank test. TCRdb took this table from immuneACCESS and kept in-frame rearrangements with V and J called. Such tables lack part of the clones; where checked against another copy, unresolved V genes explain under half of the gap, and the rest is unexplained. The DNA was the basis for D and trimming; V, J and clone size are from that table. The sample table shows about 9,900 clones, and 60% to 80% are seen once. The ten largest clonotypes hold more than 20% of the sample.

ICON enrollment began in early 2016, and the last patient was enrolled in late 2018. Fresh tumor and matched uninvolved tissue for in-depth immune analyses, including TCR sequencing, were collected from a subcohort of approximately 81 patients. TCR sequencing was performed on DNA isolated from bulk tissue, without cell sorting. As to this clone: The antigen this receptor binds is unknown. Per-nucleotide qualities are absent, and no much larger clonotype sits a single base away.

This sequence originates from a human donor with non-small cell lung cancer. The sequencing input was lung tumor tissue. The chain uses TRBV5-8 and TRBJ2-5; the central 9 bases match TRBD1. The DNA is TGTGCCAGCAGCTTGGTCTACCCCTGGACAGGGGACCCCCAAGAGACCCAGTACTTC. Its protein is CASSLVYPWTGDPQETQYF.